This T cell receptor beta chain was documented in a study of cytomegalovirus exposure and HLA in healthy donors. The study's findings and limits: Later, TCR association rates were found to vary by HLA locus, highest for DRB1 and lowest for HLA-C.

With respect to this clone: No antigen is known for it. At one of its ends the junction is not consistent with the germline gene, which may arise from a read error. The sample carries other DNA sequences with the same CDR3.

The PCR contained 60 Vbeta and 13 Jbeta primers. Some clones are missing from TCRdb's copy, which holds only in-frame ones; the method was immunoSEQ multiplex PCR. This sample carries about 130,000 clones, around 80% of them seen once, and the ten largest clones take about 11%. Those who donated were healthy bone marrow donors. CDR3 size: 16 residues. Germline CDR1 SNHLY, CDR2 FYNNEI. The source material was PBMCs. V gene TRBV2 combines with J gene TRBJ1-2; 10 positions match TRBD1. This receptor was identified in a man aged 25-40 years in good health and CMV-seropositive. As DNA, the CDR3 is TGCGCCAGCAGTGACAGGGGGCGCGGTCTGAGCGCAGGCTACACCTTC. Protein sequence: CASSDRGRGLSAGYTF.